This T cell receptor beta chain was captured by sequencing in a study of PD-L1 blockade in urothelial cancer. Looking at the study overall: As for prior chemotherapy regimens, patients had received 0 to 3. Blood analysis occurred 3 weeks (second dose) and 6 weeks after treatment start.

Time point described: pretreatment peripheral blood. Spiking each PCR with synthetic TCR analog templates was performed. The assay was immunoSEQ multiplex PCR, and TCRdb's table has in-frame clones only and misses some. The top ten hold 0.85% to 1% of the sample, which has about 88,000 clones, more than 70% seen once. Only a few counts were recorded for this clone. Looked up from germline, CDR1 is SGHNT and CDR2 is YYREEE (reference sequence). V was clipped by 3 bases and J by 8 bases, with 20 bases between them. This CDR3 contains 15 residues. This sequence was found in a woman of 80 years or more with urothelial cancer. This chain connects TRBV5-4 to TRBJ1-1; TRBD1 is a possible D gene (5 bases). Sequencing used PBMCs, obtained around atezolizumab (anti-PD-L1) treatment. The CDR3 DNA reads as TGTGCCAGCAGCTCGGGGGGTACACTGCAAAAAGAAGCTTTCTTT. Protein sequence: CASSSGGTLQKEAFF.